Listed here are 3 T cell receptor beta chains from one sample, sequenced in a study of metastatic and nonmetastatic thyroid tumors. TCRdb re-called the PCR reads through MiXCR. The sample holds 20,000 to 25,000 clones, approximately 24% seen once. Treatment of any kind had been given to no patient before thyroid surgery. The sample taken for sequencing was tumor tissue. These receptors originate from a female donor with papillary thyroid cancer or a benign thyroid nodule (not recorded which). Some clones in this sample may be carry-over from other donors' samples.

This chain connects TRBV29-1 to TRBJ2-5; a weak D match, TRBD2 (7 bases). Germline V gives CDR1 SQVTM, CDR2 ANQGSEA. V was trimmed by 4 bases and J by 5 bases, leaving 20 bases between them. This CDR3 is built from 15 residues. The CDR3 sequence: CSVVGGQGWSETQYF. The DNA for the CDR3 is TGCAGCGTTGTGGGGGGGCAGGGATGGTCGGAGACCCAGTACTTC.

V is TRBV7-8 and J is TRBJ1-4; the D gene is possibly TRBD1 (5 bases). Trimming removed 3 bases at V and 9 bases at J, with 20 bases between. CDR3 length equals 16 residues. In germline, CDR1 is SGHVS, CDR2 FQNEAQ. In nucleotides, the CDR3 is TGTGCCAGCAGCTTGGCGAACGGGGGAGGAAGGCAAAAACTGTTTTTT. It specifies CASSLANGGGRQKLFF.

By share of the sample, this clone is medium-sized. This chain uses TRBV27 with TRBJ2-7, with 10 bases matching TRBD1. The junction had 3 bases not matched to a gene; V was cut back by 4 bases and J by 3 bases. Germline V gene data show CDR1 as MNHEY and CDR2 as SMNVEV (reference sequence). The CDR3 is made up of 14 amino acids. CDR3 DNA: TGTGCCAGCAGTTACCGGGACAGGGGCTACGAGCAGTACTTC. Translated: CASSYRDRGYEQYF.